This paragraph covers one T cell receptor beta chain sequence. CDR3 length: 17 residues. The germline CDR1 and CDR2 sequences are SGHNT and YENEEA. The V and J ends lost 0 bases and 7 bases respectively, with 19 bases between them. Clones were sequenced by immunoSEQ multiplex PCR, and TCRdb holds only the in-frame ones, with some missing. This sample carries nearly 90,000 clones, roughly 94% of them seen once, and the ten largest clones take 0.3% to 0.35%. The record originates from a study of technical replicates of blood from several donors. Sample: T cells isolated from PBMCs. The chain recombines TRBV11-3 with TRBJ1-3, with a tentative D call TRBD1 (6 bases). This TCR derives from a human donor in good health. The CDR3 DNA is TGTGCCAGCAGCTTAGAGTGTAAACAGGGAATAAGGAACACCATATATTTT. This codes for CASSLECKQGIRNTIYF. The full variable domain, rest sourced from reference TRBV11-3 and TRBJ1-3, is EAGVVQSPRYKIIEKKQPVAFWCNPISGHNTLYWYLQNLGQGPELLIRYENEEAVDDSQLPKDRFSAERLKGVDSTLKIQPAELGDSAVYLCASSLECKQGIRNTIYFGEGSWLTVV.